The sequence of this T cell receptor beta chain was determined in a study of cytomegalovirus exposure and HLA in healthy donors. Study background: The study's early data release held tens of millions of unique TCRs from HLA-typed donors.

Whole-study results and caveats: It is likely that the observed cluster of highly shared sequence variants was a sequencing artifact.

Though nominally healthy at sampling, donors likely had unrecorded immune exposures. In the case of this clone: No antigen is known for it.

V trimming: 5 bases; J trimming: 15 bases; junction bases outside the gene matches: 11. Germline V gene lookup returns CDR1 SGHTA and CDR2 FQGNSA. This CDR3 spans 14 amino acids. In the PCR, 60 Vbeta and 13 Jbeta primers were used. Clones were read by immunoSEQ multiplex PCR, and TCRdb kept only the in-frame ones, dropping some. The sample consists of 200,000 to 250,000 clones, about 85% of them appearing once. The sequencing sample was made of PBMCs. This receptor was obtained from a woman aged 45-60 years in good health and CMV-seropositive. The chain uses TRBV7-2 and TRBJ2-1, with TRBD2 identical over 12 bases. The CDR3 sequence: CASSDGLAGRTPFF. The CDR3 DNA reads as TGTGCCAGCAGCGACGGACTAGCGGGGCGTACCCCGTTCTTC.